This TCR beta chain appears in the sequencing data of a study of cytomegalovirus exposure and HLA in healthy donors. The study, taken as a whole, reports: Cytomegalovirus-associated TCR beta chains were listed, numbering approximately 150.

Concerning this clone: The antigen is not known.

V lost 7 bases to trimming and J lost 3 bases; unmatched junction nucleotides: 7. CDR1 is SNHLY and CDR2 is FYNNEI in the germline V gene. The CDR3 contains 14 residues. The donors, nominally healthy at sampling, likely had unrecorded immune exposures. The PCR ran on 60 Vbeta and 13 Jbeta primers. Some clones are missing from TCRdb's copy, which holds only in-frame ones; the method was immunoSEQ multiplex PCR. The sample gives around 130,000 clones, roughly 70% of which show up once; less than 4% is in the top ten. Sequencing was done on a sample of PBMCs. The chain combines TRBV2 with TRBJ2-7, with TRBD2 matching over 9 bases. The TCR originated in a man aged 25 to 40 in good health and CMV-seronegative. The CDR3 loop is CASNSVSGGYEQYF. The CDR3 nucleotides are TGTGCCAGCAACTCGGTTAGCGGGGGCTACGAGCAGTACTTC.